One sample yielded the 10 T cell receptor beta chains listed below, sequenced in a study of T cell responses to AZD1222 COVID-19 vaccine (dated by TCRdb to about 2021). The library was made by the immunoSEQ multiplex PCR assay. The table was pulled from immuneACCESS by TCRdb, which kept in-frame rearrangements only. Such tables lose some clones; where checked, under half of the loss comes from unresolved V genes, and the rest has no known cause. The sample table records about 110,000 clones; 88% of these occur just once. The top ten clonotypes cover about 1.6% of the sample. The meaning of the sample's time point label: baseline before first vaccination. The sequencing used peripheral blood, collected on day 0 of AZD1222 vaccination. The receptors come from an adult in good health.

V gene TRBV19 combines with J gene TRBJ1-5; D remains ambiguous. The CDR3 totals 16 residues. Trimming pared 3 bases from V and 3 bases from J, leaving 15 bases between. The germline V gene encodes CDR1 LNHDA and CDR2 SQIVND (reference sequence). The CDR3, as DNA: TGTGCCAGTAGTATGCCCCTCTGGCAGCCCAATCAGCCCCAGCATTTT. As protein: CASSMPLWQPNQPQHF. Looking up the rest from reference TRBV19 and TRBJ1-5 gives the full variable domain: DGGITQSPKYLFRKEGQNVTLSCEQNLNHDAMYWYRQDPGQGLRLIYYSQIVNDFQKGDIAEGYSVSREKKESFPLTVTSAQKNPTAFYLCASSMPLWQPNQPQHFGDGTRLSIL.

This clone was observed a single time. This chain joins TRBV10-1 and TRBJ1-3; 8 bases line up with TRBD1. The CDR3 has 16 residues. V lost 2 bases to trimming and J lost 5 bases; unmatched junction nucleotides: 8. Germline V gene lookup returns CDR1 WNHNN and CDR2 SYGVQD (reference sequence). For the CDR3, the DNA is TGCGCCAGCAGTGAGGAGGGTGCAGGGGGCCGAAACACCATATATTTT. Its protein product is CASSEEGAGGRNTIYF.

This sequence joins TRBV19 and TRBJ1-2; D uncertain. Germline V gene data show CDR1 as LNHDA and CDR2 as SQIVND (reference sequence). V lost 3 bases to trimming and J lost 1 base, with 3 bases between them. This CDR3 comprises 12 residues. This chain's CDR3 is CASSILNYGYTF. As DNA, the CDR3 is TGTGCCAGTAGTATCCTTAACTATGGCTACACCTTC.

The chain employs TRBV11-3 and TRBJ1-1; D is unresolved. The germline gives CDR1 SGHNT, CDR2 YENEEA. This CDR3 region has 13 residues. The V and J ends lost 6 bases and 4 bases respectively, with 12 bases between them. The CDR3 nucleotides are TGTGCCAGCAGTTTTGGGGTGGGCACTGAAGCTTTCTTT. This gives the protein CASSFGVGTEAFF. The variable domain in full, completed from reference TRBV11-3 and TRBJ1-1, reads EAGVVQSPRYKIIEKKQPVAFWCNPISGHNTLYWYLQNLGQGPELLIRYENEEAVDDSQLPKDRFSAERLKGVDSTLKIQPAELGDSAVYLCASSFGVGTEAFFGQGTRLTVV.

The chain is built from TRBV9 and TRBJ1-1, with no clear D. Germline CDR1 SGDLS, CDR2 YYNGEE. This CDR3 spans 15 amino acids. The V and J ends lost 0 bases and 0 bases respectively, with 9 bases between them. CDR3 in amino acids: CASSVGQFMNTEAFF. The CDR3 DNA reads as TGTGCCAGCAGCGTAGGGCAGTTCATGAACACTGAAGCTTTCTTT.

This clone was seen once. The rearrangement joins TRBV24-1 to TRBJ1-4; 10 bases match TRBD1. The germline V gene has CDR1 KGHDR and CDR2 SFDVKD. V shed 3 bases, J shed 10 bases, and the junction held 7 bases outside the gene matches. This CDR3 is built from 15 residues. In DNA, the CDR3 is TGTGCCACCAGTGATCCCGGGACAGGGGAGGGAAAACTGTTTTTT. This encodes CATSDPGTGEGKLFF.

This clone was observed once. The chain couples TRBV5-1 to TRBJ1-1; D not resolved. Trimming shortened V by 3 bases and J by 8 bases, and 14 bases separated the two germline ends. Germline V gives CDR1 SGHRS, CDR2 YFSETQ. This CDR3 spans 13 amino acids. The CDR3, as DNA: TGCGCCAGCAGCTCCTCGACTAACCACGAAGCTTTCTTT. It yields the protein CASSSSTNHEAFF.

This clone was recorded once. The chain links TRBV5-4 to TRBJ2-3; 10 bases are a match to TRBD2. The CDR3 is 18 residues long. The V and J ends lost 4 bases and 2 bases, in that order; junction bases with no gene match: 13. Looked up from germline, CDR1 is SGHNT and CDR2 is YYREEE (reference sequence). The CDR3 nucleotides are TGTGCCAGCAGCACCGCCCTCCTAGCGGGAGAGTCCACAGATACGCAGTATTTT. Its translation is CASSTALLAGESTDTQYF.

The CDR3 here is CASSQDLSRQYF. The DNA of the CDR3 is TGCGCCAGCAGCCAAGATTTGTCCCGGCAGTACTTC. This sequence joins TRBV4-1 and TRBJ2-7, with D hard to call. Germline CDR1 MGHRA, CDR2 YSYEKL. The CDR3 contains 12 residues. Trimming pared 0 bases from V and 9 bases from J, leaving 9 bases between.

Remarks on this clone: The junction departs from germline at one end; a sequencing error may be responsible. The gene calls are TRBV29-1 and TRBJ1-2; 7 bases agree with TRBD1. This CDR3 spans 12 amino acids. CDR1 is SQVTM, CDR2 ANQGSEA, per germline. The CDR3 spells CSVEDRVYGYTF. The CDR3 bases are TGCAGCGTCGAAGACAGGGTGTATGGCTACACCTTC.